This TCR beta chain was sequenced in a study of tumor-infiltrating lymphocytes in localized non-small cell lung cancer. Trimming stripped 3 bases from V and 12 bases from J, with 18 bases between. The CDR3 extends over 13 amino acids. In germline, CDR1 is SGHTA, CDR2 FQGNSA. Method: immunoSEQ multiplex PCR; TCRdb's copy keeps in-frame clones and lacks some. The sample holds roughly 20,000 clones; nearly 80% are singletons and the top ten take around 3.3%. The clonotype comes from a human donor with non-small cell lung cancer. This chain uses TRBV7-2 with TRBJ2-7; TRBD1 is a possible D gene (6 bases). The sequencing sample was made of lung tumor tissue. The CDR3 here is CASSFGTQSFLYF. The CDR3 DNA follows: TGTGCCAGCAGCTTTGGGACACAGTCCTTTCTGTACTTC.